The rows below give T cell receptor beta chains drawn from one sample of a study of T cells in Graves' hyperthyroidism and ophthalmopathy. Via MiXCR, TCRdb re-called the multiplex PCR reads, giving one row per CDR3 protein. The sample lists about 260,000 distinct CDR3 sequences; 15% to 20% were seen once. The sample was blood. These receptors originate from a woman aged 18-29 years with Graves' ophthalmopathy. The CDR3 runs from the conserved cysteine through the conserved F or W. The order of the fields is V gene, clone size, J gene, D gene, CDR3 DNA, CDR3 protein. D genes are given only for firm matches. Clone size is shown for a subset of rows, as once, few, many or a class of expanded clone.

TRBV5-6	many	TRBJ2-1	TRBD2	TGTGCCAGCAGCTTGATGGCTAGCGGGAGTCAAGGCTATTCCTACAATGAGCAGTTCTTC	CASSLMASGSQGYSYNEQFF
TRBV20-1	many	TRBJ1-1	-	TGCAGTGCCCTAAGCACAAACACTGAAGCTTTCTTT	CSALSTNTEAFF
TRBV4-1	many	TRBJ1-3	-	TGCGCCAGCAGTCGCACCGGACCTGGAAACACCATATATTTT	CASSRTGPGNTIYF
TRBV5-1	many	TRBJ2-3	-	TGCGCCAGCAGCAGGGACGTCCCGCACACAGATACGCAGTATTTT	CASSRDVPHTDTQYF
TRBV6-1	many	TRBJ2-1	TRBD2	TGTGCCAGCAGTGAAGCGTTGACGGGGGGGCGTGCGGGGCAGTTCTTC	CASSEALTGGRAGQFF
TRBV2	-	TRBJ2-1	-	TGTGCCAGCAGTACTCCAGACACTCTCTACAATGAGCAGTTCTTC	CASSTPDTLYNEQFF
TRBV27	-	TRBJ2-1	TRBD2	TGTGCCAGCAGTTTACGGGGACCGGGGGGCTCCTACAATGAGCAGTTCTTC	CASSLRGPGGSYNEQFF
TRBV6-1	many	TRBJ2-1	-	TGTGCCAGCAGTGAAAGAACAGGGAACAATGAGCAGTTCTTC	CASSERTGNNEQFF
TRBV4-1	-	TRBJ2-5	TRBD2	TGCGCCAGCAGCCAAGATACAGAGCGGGGGGGCCGCGAGACCCAGTACTTC	CASSQDTERGGRETQYF
TRBV19	many	TRBJ2-2	-	TGTGCCAGTACTAATAGGGGCCGTATTACCGGGGAGCTGTTTTTT	CASTNRGRITGELFF
TRBV6-6	many	TRBJ1-4	-	TGTGCCAGCAGTTACTCAATCCCCGGCCTTTCTAATGAAAAACTGTTTTTT	CASSYSIPGLSNEKLFF